Shown below are 27 T cell receptor beta chains from a single sample sequenced in a study of blood T cell repertoires in COVID-19. The method was immunoSEQ multiplex PCR; TCRdb's version includes in-frame clones alone and lacks a portion of them. Found here are approximately 200,000 clones, about four fifths of them singletons; the top ten hold approximately 1.4%. Sequences were obtained from PBMCs or T cells enriched from blood (not recorded which). The receptors come from a woman aged 40 to 50 with acute COVID-19.

Written as DNA, the CDR3 is TGTGCCAGCAGCCCCCGAACCCGGGGATTGAACACTGAAGCTTTCTTT. As protein: CASSPRTRGLNTEAFF. V is TRBV7-2 and J is TRBJ1-1, with unresolved D. The germline V gene has CDR1 SGHTA and CDR2 FQGNSA. The CDR3 runs 16 residues. V lost 5 bases and J 0 bases, leaving 16 bases between the germline ends. Looking up the rest from reference TRBV7-2 and TRBJ1-1 gives the full variable domain: GAGVSQSPSNKVTEKGKDVELRCDPISGHTALYWYRQSLGQGLEFLIYFQGNSAPDKSGLPSDRFSAERTGGSVSTLTIQRTQQEDSAVYLCASSPRTRGLNTEAFFGQGTRLTVV.

The rearrangement links TRBV19 to TRBJ1-5, with D possibly being TRBD1 (5 bases). The CDR3 sequence is 14 residues long. Trimming removed 1 base at V and 3 bases at J, with 7 bases between. Germline V gene data show CDR1 as LNHDA and CDR2 as SQIVND (reference sequence). CDR3 DNA: TGTGCCAGTAGTATAGGACAGAACAATCAGCCCCAGCATTTT. This sequence encodes CASSIGQNNQPQHF.

The J gene is TRBJ1-1, the V gene TRBV2; maybe TRBD1 (5 bases). Trimming pared 5 bases from V and 5 bases from J, leaving 9 bases between. This CDR3 region has 12 residues. Germline lookup yields CDR1 SNHLY and CDR2 FYNNEI. The CDR3: CASSLSGTEAFF. The CDR3 DNA is TGTGCCAGCAGTCTCTCAGGGACTGAAGCTTTCTTT.

This clone was detected only a few times. The J gene is TRBJ1-1, the V gene TRBV18; TRBD1 is a possible D gene (5 bases). The CDR3 runs to 15 residues. CDR1 KGHSH and CDR2 LQKENI come from the germline V gene. V was clipped by 2 bases and J by 0 bases, with 10 bases between them. This CDR3 is CASSPGGSLNTEAFF. The CDR3 nucleotides read TGTGCCAGCTCACCAGGGGGGAGTTTGAACACTGAAGCTTTCTTT.

This chain connects TRBV19 to TRBJ1-4, with no clear D. V lost 4 bases and J 10 bases, leaving 16 bases between the germline ends. The CDR3 sequence is 14 residues long. Germline values: CDR1 LNHDA, CDR2 SQIVND (reference sequence). The CDR3 spells CASSSLVAVGKLFF. DNA for the CDR3: TGTGCCAGTAGTAGCCTGGTCGCGGTCGGAAAACTGTTTTTT.

This chain links TRBV9 with TRBJ2-3; D is perhaps TRBD2 (6 bases). V gave up 4 bases and J gave up 5 bases, with 26 bases separating them. CDR1 is SGDLS, CDR2 YYNGEE, per germline. This CDR3 has 18 amino acids. The CDR3 loop is CASSPLLSTSSNRDTQYF. Here the CDR3 DNA reads TGTGCCAGCAGCCCTCTCCTCTCGACTAGTTCAAATAGAGATACGCAGTATTTT. The whole variable domain, remainder taken from reference TRBV9 and TRBJ2-3, is DSGVTQTPKHLITATGQRVTLRCSPRSGDLSVYWYQQSLDQGLQFLIQYYNGEERAKGNILERFSAQQFPDLHSELNLSSLELGDSALYFCASSPLLSTSSNRDTQYFGPGTRLTVL.

This sequence joins TRBV5-1 and TRBJ2-3, with D perhaps TRBD2 (6 bases). With 1 base removed from V and 7 bases from J, the gap between germline ends came to 10 bases. This CDR3 region has 13 residues. Per germline, CDR1 SGHRS and CDR2 YFSETQ. Here the CDR3 DNA reads TGCGCCAGCAGCTTGATGAGCGGGTATACGCAGTATTTT. This translates into CASSLMSGYTQYF. The full variable domain, in which reference TRBV5-1 and TRBJ2-3 provide the parts outside the CDR3, is KAGVTQTPRYLIKTRGQQVTLSCSPISGHRSVSWYQQTPGQGLQFLFEYFSETQRNKGNFPGRFSGRQFSNSRSEMNVSTLELGDSALYLCASSLMSGYTQYFGPGTRLTVL.

V usage is TRBV5-5 and J usage is TRBJ1-1; D is unclear. CDR1 is SGHKS and CDR2 is YYEKEE in the germline V gene (reference sequence). The CDR3 covers 12 residues. Trimming cost V 4 bases and J 6 bases, with 10 bases left between them. The CDR3: CASSQVKPEAFF. CDR3 in DNA: TGTGCCAGCAGCCAGGTCAAACCTGAAGCTTTCTTT.

The chain couples TRBV5-1 to TRBJ2-2; 8 nucleotides line up with TRBD2. CDR3 length equals 17 residues. V lost 0 bases to trimming and J lost 7 bases; unmatched junction nucleotides: 11. Germline CDR1 SGHRS, CDR2 YFSETQ. The CDR3 here is CASSLAGSGGADGELFF. The CDR3 DNA reads TGCGCCAGCAGCTTGGCCGGGAGCGGGGGCGCTGACGGGGAGCTGTTTTTT.

The chain carries TRBV10-1 and TRBJ2-1, with D possibly matching TRBD2 (7 bases). The V gene's germline CDR1 is WNHNN and CDR2 SYGVQD (reference sequence). The V end was cut by 2 bases, the J end by 9 bases, with 17 bases between. This CDR3 has 15 residues. The CDR3 protein is CASSERGLRGGEQFF. The CDR3 nucleotides are TGCGCCAGCAGTGAGAGAGGGTTGAGGGGGGGTGAGCAGTTCTTC.

The chain uses TRBV19 and TRBJ2-6; weak D call: TRBD2 (6 bases). Trimming stripped 9 bases from V and 0 bases from J, with 12 bases between. CDR1 LNHDA and CDR2 SQIVND come from the germline V gene (reference sequence). This CDR3 region has 15 residues. The CDR3 coding sequence is TGTGCCAGCCAGACGGGGGACTCTGGGGCCAACGTCCTGACTTTC. Protein: CASQTGDSGANVLTF.

The rearrangement links TRBV5-8 to TRBJ2-5, with D perhaps matching TRBD2 (6 bases). Trimming took off 3 bases at V and 5 bases at J, with 14 bases between the two ends. Germline CDR1 reads SGHTS; CDR2 reads YDEGEE. CDR3 size: 14 residues. The CDR3 sequence: CASSWGYGRETQYF. CDR3 nucleotide sequence: TGTGCCAGCAGCTGGGGATATGGGAGGGAGACCCAGTACTTC.

The chain couples TRBV27 to TRBJ1-2; 8 positions agree with TRBD1. The germline V gene encodes CDR1 MNHEY and CDR2 SMNVEV (reference sequence). The J segment lost 2 bases and the V segment lost 4 bases, leaving 3 bases of the junction unmatched. The CDR3 spans 14 residues. The chain's CDR3 is CASSSTGANYGYTF. The CDR3 nucleotides read TGTGCCAGCAGTTCGACAGGGGCGAACTATGGCTACACCTTC.

V is TRBV15 and J is TRBJ2-1, with 13 bases that match TRBD2. J gave up 2 bases and V 2 bases, and 0 bases lay outside the gene matches. Germline-derived CDR1 and CDR2 are LNHNV and YYDKDF (reference sequence). The CDR3 covers 16 residues. CDR3 protein: CATSRTSGRAYNEQFF. The CDR3 DNA reads as TGTGCCACCAGCAGAACTAGCGGGAGGGCCTACAATGAGCAGTTCTTC.

The V gene is TRBV4-3, the J gene TRBJ1-2; D is unclear. From germline, CDR1 is LGHNA and CDR2 YSLEER. This CDR3 is 15 amino acids long. V lost 0 bases and J lost 5, with 13 bases in between. The CDR3 nucleotides are TGCGCCAGCAGCCAAGAAGAAGCCCCCTCTTATGGCTACACCTTC. This encodes CASSQEEAPSYGYTF.

The rearrangement links TRBV19 to TRBJ2-7; tentative D call: TRBD2 (5 bases). Trimming took 1 base from V and 2 from J, leaving 15 bases between them. The germline V gene has CDR1 LNHDA and CDR2 SQIVND (reference sequence). The CDR3 runs to 16 residues. CDR3 loop: CASSIGTLGRAYEQYF. The CDR3 DNA reads TGTGCCAGTAGTATAGGGACTTTGGGAAGGGCCTACGAGCAGTACTTC.

The chain uses TRBV5-4 and TRBJ2-7, with D possibly TRBD1 on 6 matching bases. Germline assignment: CDR1 SGHNT and CDR2 YYREEE (reference sequence). V lost 0 bases and J 3 bases, leaving 13 bases between the germline ends. The CDR3 totals 15 residues. The CDR3 bases are TGTGCCAGCAGCTTGGGACCGGGACATGACTACGAGCAGTACTTC. Translated, it gives CASSLGPGHDYEQYF.

The chain recombines TRBV6-5 with TRBJ1-3; 9 bases align to TRBD1. Per germline, CDR1 MNHEY and CDR2 SVGAGI. The CDR3 runs to 14 residues. With 7 bases clipped from V and 3 bases from J, the junction kept 4 bases outside the gene matches. CDR3 region: CASKRDRDGNTIYF. For the CDR3, the DNA is TGTGCCAGCAAACGGGACAGGGATGGAAACACCATATATTTT.

This clone was found a few times. The gene calls are TRBV19 and TRBJ2-5; 13 nucleotides line up with TRBD2. The CDR3 is made up of 15 amino acids. Germline values: CDR1 LNHDA, CDR2 SQIVND (reference sequence). V shed 4 bases and J 7 bases; nucleotides not matched to a gene: 6. The CDR3 region has the DNA TGTGCCAGTAGTAGAGGGACTAGCGGGGTGGGGACCCAGTACTTC. This codes for CASSRGTSGVGTQYF.

The CDR3 coding sequence is TGTGCCTGGAGTGTAGTGAGGGTCGGGGATACGCAGTATTTT. As protein: CAWSVVRVGDTQYF. This chain joins TRBV30 and TRBJ2-3, with a tentative D call TRBD2 (5 bases). This CDR3 spans 14 amino acids. V was trimmed by 0 bases and J by 6 bases, leaving 13 bases between them. Germline values: CDR1 GTSNPN, CDR2 SVGIG (reference sequence).

V is TRBV30 and J is TRBJ2-1; 7 bases match TRBD1. From germline, CDR1 is GTSNPN and CDR2 SVGIG (reference sequence). The CDR3 runs 16 residues. V shed 7 bases and J 2 bases; nucleotides not matched to a gene: 14. For the CDR3, the DNA is TGTGCCTCCTTACCACGAACAGGGGTGGCCTACAATGAGCAGTTCTTC. Amino acid sequence: CASLPRTGVAYNEQFF.

J is TRBJ1-4 and V is TRBV2, with 9 positions matching TRBD1. From germline, CDR1 is SNHLY and CDR2 FYNNEI. Trimming cost V 5 bases and J 2 bases; bases outside gene matches: 3. The CDR3 is 15 residues long. The CDR3 sequence is CASSYTGGTNEKLFF. The CDR3 DNA follows: TGTGCCAGCAGTTATACAGGGGGCACTAATGAAAAACTGTTTTTT.

The V call is TRBV30, the J call TRBJ2-2; 9 nucleotides line up with TRBD1. This CDR3 comprises 16 residues. Germline V gene sequence: CDR1 GTSNPN, CDR2 SVGIG (reference sequence). J gave up 4 bases and V 0 bases, and 6 bases lay outside the gene matches. CDR3: CAWSVVTGGPTGELFF. CDR3 DNA: TGTGCCTGGAGTGTAGTGACAGGGGGACCCACCGGGGAGCTGTTTTTT. Full variable domain (remainder filled in from reference TRBV30 and TRBJ2-2): SQTIHQWPATLVQPVGSPLSLECTVEGTSNPNLYWYRQAAGRGLQLLFYSVGIGQISSEVPQNLSASRPQDRQFILSSKKLLLSDSGFYLCAWSVVTGGPTGELFFGEGSRLTVL.

This clone was counted between two and nine times. This chain connects TRBV27 to TRBJ2-1, with 7 bases matching TRBD2. Germline lookup yields CDR1 MNHEY and CDR2 SMNVEV (reference sequence). CDR3 size: 16 residues. V lost 5 bases and J lost 4; bases outside the gene matches: 11. DNA for the CDR3: TGTGCCAGCAGTCTTCGGGGCGGGAGAGTTTACAATGAGCAGTTCTTC. This translates into CASSLRGGRVYNEQFF.

The V call is TRBV20-1, the J call TRBJ2-7, with TRBD1 matching 7 bases. This CDR3 contains 14 residues. V gave up 3 bases and J gave up 1 base; unmatched junction bases: 6. Germline CDR1 is DFQATT and CDR2 is SNEGSKA (reference sequence). The CDR3 here is CSASDRERSYEQYF. The CDR3 nucleotides are TGCAGTGCTAGTGACAGGGAAAGATCCTACGAGCAGTACTTC.

This clone has a handful of counts. The chain uses TRBV19 and TRBJ2-1, with D unresolved. The V gene lost 6 bases and the J gene lost 0 bases, with 18 bases spanning the gap. Germline values: CDR1 LNHDA, CDR2 SQIVND (reference sequence). CDR3 length equals 17 residues. The CDR3 region is CASSPSLTASSYNEQFF. In DNA, the CDR3 is TGTGCCAGTAGCCCCTCCCTTACTGCGAGCTCCTACAATGAGCAGTTCTTC.

The V and J genes are TRBV7-3 and TRBJ2-2; D perhaps matches TRBD1 (5 bases). The CDR3 is 14 residues long. Trimming removed 4 bases at V and 1 base at J, with 7 bases between. Germline CDR1 SGHTA, CDR2 FQGTGA. CDR3 nucleotides: TGTGCCAGCAGCTACCAGGGGAACACCGGGGAGCTGTTTTTT. Its translation: CASSYQGNTGELFF.